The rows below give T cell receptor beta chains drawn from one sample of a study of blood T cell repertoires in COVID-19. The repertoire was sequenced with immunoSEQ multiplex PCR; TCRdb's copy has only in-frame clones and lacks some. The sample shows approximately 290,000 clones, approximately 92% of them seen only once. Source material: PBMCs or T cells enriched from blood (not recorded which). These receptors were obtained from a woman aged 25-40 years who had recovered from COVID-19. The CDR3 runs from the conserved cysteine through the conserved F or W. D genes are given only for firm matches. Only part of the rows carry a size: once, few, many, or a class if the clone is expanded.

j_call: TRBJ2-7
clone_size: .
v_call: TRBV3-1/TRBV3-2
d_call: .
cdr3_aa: CASSRGASYEQYF
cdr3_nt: TGTGCCAGCAGTCGCGGGGCGTCCTACGAGCAGTACTTC

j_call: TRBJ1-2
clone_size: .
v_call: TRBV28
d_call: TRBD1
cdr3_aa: CASSLSDRSYGYTF
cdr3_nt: TGTGCCAGCAGTTTGTCGGACAGGAGCTATGGCTACACCTTC

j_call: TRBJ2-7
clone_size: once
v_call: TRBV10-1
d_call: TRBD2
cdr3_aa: CASSESASGYYEQYF
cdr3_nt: TGCGCCAGCAGTGAGTCAGCTAGCGGCTACTACGAGCAGTACTTC

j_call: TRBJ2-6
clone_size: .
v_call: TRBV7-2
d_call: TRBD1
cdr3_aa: CASSSPGGFSGANVLTF
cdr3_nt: TGTGCCAGCAGCTCCCCAGGGGGTTTCTCTGGGGCCAACGTCCTGACTTTC

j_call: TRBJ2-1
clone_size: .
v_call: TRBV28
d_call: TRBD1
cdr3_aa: CASRSGTGGAYNEQFF
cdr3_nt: TGTGCCAGCAGATCCGGGACAGGGGGCGCCTACAATGAGCAGTTCTTC

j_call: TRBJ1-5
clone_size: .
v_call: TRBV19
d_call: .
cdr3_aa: CASRYRTDNQPQHF
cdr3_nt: TGTGCCAGTAGGTATCGGACAGACAATCAGCCCCAGCATTTT

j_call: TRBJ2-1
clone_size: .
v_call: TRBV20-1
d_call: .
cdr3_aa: CSAMAGEQFF
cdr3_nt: TGCAGTGCTATGGCGGGAGAGCAGTTCTTC

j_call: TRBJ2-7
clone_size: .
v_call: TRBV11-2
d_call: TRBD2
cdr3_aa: CASRDGRSVREQYF
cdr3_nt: TGTGCCAGCAGGGACGGGAGGTCGGTTAGGGAGCAGTACTTC

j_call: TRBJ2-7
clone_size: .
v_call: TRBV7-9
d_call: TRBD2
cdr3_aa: CASSLSGRVPNEQYF
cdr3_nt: TGTGCCAGCAGCTTGAGCGGGAGGGTTCCCAACGAGCAGTACTTC

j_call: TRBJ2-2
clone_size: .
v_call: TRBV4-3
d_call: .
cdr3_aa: CASSRPGLDNTGELFF
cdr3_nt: TGCGCCAGCAGCCGTCCGGGACTGGATAACACCGGGGAGCTGTTTTTT

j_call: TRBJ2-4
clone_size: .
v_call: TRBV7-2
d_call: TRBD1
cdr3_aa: CASSLGPGQGNIQYF
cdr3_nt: TGTGCCAGCAGCTTAGGGCCGGGACAGGGGAACATTCAGTACTTC

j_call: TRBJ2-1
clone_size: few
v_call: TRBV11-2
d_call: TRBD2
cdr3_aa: CASSLSYTGTSGRIYEQFF
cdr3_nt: TGTGCCAGCAGCTTATCCTACACCGGGACTAGCGGGAGGATCTATGAGCAGTTCTTC

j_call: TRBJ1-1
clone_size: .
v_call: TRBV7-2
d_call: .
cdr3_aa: CASSLEWQGTEAFF
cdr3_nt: TGTGCCAGCAGCTTAGAGTGGCAGGGTACTGAAGCTTTCTTT

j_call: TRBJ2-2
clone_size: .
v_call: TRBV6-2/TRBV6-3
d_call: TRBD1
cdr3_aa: CASSKHRGQVTGELFF
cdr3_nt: TGTGCCAGCAGCAAACACAGGGGTCAGGTCACCGGGGAGCTGTTTTTT

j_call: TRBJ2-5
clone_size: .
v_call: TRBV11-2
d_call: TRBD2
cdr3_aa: CASTPLGLAGAGSQETQYF
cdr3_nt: TGTGCCAGCACCCCATTGGGGCTAGCGGGAGCAGGTAGTCAAGAGACCCAGTACTTC

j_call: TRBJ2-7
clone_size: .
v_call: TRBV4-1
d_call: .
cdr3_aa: CASSQQGRSAYEQYF
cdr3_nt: TGCGCCAGCAGCCAACAGGGTCGCTCCGCTTACGAGCAGTACTTC

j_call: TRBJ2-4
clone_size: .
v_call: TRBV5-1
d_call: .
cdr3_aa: CASSPSQRSKNIQYF
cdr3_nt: TGCGCCAGCAGCCCAAGTCAGAGGTCCAAAAACATTCAGTACTTC

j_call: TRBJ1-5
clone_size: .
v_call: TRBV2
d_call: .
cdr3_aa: CASSPGGGNQPQHF
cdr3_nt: TGTGCCAGCAGCCCGGGGGGCGGCAATCAGCCCCAGCATTTT

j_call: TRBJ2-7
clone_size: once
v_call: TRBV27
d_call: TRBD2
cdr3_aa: CASSTYGTIYEQYF
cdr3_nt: TGTGCCAGCAGTACCTACGGGACTATCTACGAGCAGTACTTC

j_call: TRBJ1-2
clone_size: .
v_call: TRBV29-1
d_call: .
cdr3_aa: CSVGQVTNYGYTF
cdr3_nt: TGCAGCGTTGGACAGGTTACTAACTATGGCTACACCTTC

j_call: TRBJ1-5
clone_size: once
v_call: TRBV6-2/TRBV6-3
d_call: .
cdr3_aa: CASSHWDTSFSNQPQHF
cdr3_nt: TGTGCCAGCAGCCACTGGGACACCTCTTTCAGCAATCAGCCCCAGCATTTT

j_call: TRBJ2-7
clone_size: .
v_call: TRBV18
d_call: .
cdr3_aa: CASSQMDSSYEQYF
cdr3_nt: TGTGCCAGCTCACAAATGGACAGCTCCTACGAGCAGTACTTC

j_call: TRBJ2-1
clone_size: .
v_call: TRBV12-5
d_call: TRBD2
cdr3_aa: CASGQTSGRTGEQFF
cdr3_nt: TGTGCTAGTGGCCAGACTAGCGGGAGGACGGGAGAGCAGTTCTTC

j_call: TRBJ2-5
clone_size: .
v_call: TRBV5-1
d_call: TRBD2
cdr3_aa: CASSLRPSGSGETQYF
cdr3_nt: TGCGCCAGCAGCTTGCGGCCTAGCGGGAGTGGAGAGACCCAGTACTTC

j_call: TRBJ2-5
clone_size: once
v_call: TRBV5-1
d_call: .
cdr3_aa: CASSLTGYQETQYF
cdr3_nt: TGCGCCAGCAGCCTCACAGGGTACCAAGAGACCCAGTACTTC

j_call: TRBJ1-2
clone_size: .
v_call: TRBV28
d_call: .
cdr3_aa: CASRLGNRIYGYTF
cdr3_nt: TGTGCCAGCAGACTCGGGAACAGAATCTATGGCTACACCTTC

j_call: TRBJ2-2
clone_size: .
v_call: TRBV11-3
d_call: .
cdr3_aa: CASSSWTQGGIAGELFF
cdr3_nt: TGTGCCAGCAGCTCATGGACCCAGGGGGGCATCGCCGGGGAGCTGTTTTTT

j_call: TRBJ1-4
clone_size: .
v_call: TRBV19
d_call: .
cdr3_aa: CASSPQGGRTEKLFF
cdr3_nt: TGTGCCAGTAGTCCGCAAGGGGGACGGACTGAAAAACTGTTTTTT

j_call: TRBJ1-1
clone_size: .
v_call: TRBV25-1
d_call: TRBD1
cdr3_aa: CASSESQGALGSTEAFF
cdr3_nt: TGTGCCAGCAGTGAATCACAGGGGGCGTTGGGGAGCACTGAAGCTTTCTTT

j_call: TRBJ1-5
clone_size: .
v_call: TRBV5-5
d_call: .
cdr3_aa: CASSKGVGSNQPQHF
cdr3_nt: TGTGCCAGCAGCAAGGGGGTGGGGAGCAATCAGCCCCAGCATTTT

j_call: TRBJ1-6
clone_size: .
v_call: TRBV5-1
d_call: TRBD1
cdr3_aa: CASSSDRGLSPLHF
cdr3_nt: TGCGCCAGCAGCTCGGACAGGGGGCTATCACCCCTCCACTTT

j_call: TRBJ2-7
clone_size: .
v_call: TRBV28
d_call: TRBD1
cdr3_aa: CASSPLLIPTGTGRYEQYF
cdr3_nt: TGTGCCAGCAGTCCCCTTTTGATCCCTACCGGGACAGGGAGATACGAGCAGTACTTC

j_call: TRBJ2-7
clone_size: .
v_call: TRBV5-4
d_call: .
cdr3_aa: CASSPNGLVPGEQYF
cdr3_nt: TGTGCCAGCAGCCCGAACGGACTGGTCCCGGGGGAGCAGTACTTC

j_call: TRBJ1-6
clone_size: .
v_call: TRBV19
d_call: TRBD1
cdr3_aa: CATSGQGGGSPLHF
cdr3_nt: TGTGCCACCTCAGGACAGGGAGGAGGATCACCCCTCCACTTT

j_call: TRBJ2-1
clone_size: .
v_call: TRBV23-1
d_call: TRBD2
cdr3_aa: CASSQSKLAGENEQFF
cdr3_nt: TGCGCCAGCAGTCAATCGAAACTAGCGGGAGAGAATGAGCAGTTCTTC

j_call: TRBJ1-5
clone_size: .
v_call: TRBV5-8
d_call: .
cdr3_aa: CASSFDRISNQPQHF
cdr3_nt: TGTGCCAGCAGCTTCGACAGGATAAGCAATCAGCCCCAGCATTTT

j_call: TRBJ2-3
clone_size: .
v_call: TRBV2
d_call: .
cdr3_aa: CATGQASGTDTQYF
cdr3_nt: TGTGCCACAGGCCAGGCGTCAGGCACAGATACGCAGTATTTT

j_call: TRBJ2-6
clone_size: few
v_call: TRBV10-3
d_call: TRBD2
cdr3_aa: CATGGTGANVLTF
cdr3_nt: TGTGCCACGGGGGGAACTGGGGCCAACGTCCTGACTTTC

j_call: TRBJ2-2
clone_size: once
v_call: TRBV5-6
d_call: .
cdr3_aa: CASSLDYGGELFF
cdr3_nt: TGTGCCAGCAGCTTAGACTACGGCGGGGAGCTGTTTTTT

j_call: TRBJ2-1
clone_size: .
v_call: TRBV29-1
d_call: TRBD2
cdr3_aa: CSVRGGLAGGTYNEQFF
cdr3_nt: TGCAGCGTTCGAGGAGGCCTAGCGGGAGGGACTTACAATGAGCAGTTCTTC